This T cell receptor beta chain was sequenced in a study of shared T cell receptors in the human thymus. The CDR3 runs to 16 residues. V lost 1 base and J 0 bases, leaving 10 bases between the germline ends. Germline-derived CDR1 and CDR2 are LNHDA and SQIVND (reference sequence). Data came from immunoSEQ multiplex PCR; TCRdb stores just in-frame clones and leaves some out. There are 500,000 to 850,000 clones in the sample; about 89% occur only once, and about 0.0094% lies in the top ten. The same sample was also used in a study of human thymus T cells. As that study records: Healthy Finnish infants undergoing corrective surgery for congenital heart defects were the donors. Resections were taken during corrective heart surgery, and the thymus tissue came from these. Both thymic and peripheral blood repertoires showed apparently biased V and J usage. Unrelated individuals reportedly shared highly overlapping thymic TCR repertoires.

The TCR was taken from a boy in the first two years of life with a congenital heart defect. Sequenced input: thymocytes. The chain joins TRBV19 to TRBJ1-3; D may be TRBD1 (5 bases). CDR3 sequence: CASSIGGTDSGNTIYF. The CDR3 bases are TGTGCCAGTAGTATAGGAGGGACTGACTCTGGAAACACCATATATTTT.